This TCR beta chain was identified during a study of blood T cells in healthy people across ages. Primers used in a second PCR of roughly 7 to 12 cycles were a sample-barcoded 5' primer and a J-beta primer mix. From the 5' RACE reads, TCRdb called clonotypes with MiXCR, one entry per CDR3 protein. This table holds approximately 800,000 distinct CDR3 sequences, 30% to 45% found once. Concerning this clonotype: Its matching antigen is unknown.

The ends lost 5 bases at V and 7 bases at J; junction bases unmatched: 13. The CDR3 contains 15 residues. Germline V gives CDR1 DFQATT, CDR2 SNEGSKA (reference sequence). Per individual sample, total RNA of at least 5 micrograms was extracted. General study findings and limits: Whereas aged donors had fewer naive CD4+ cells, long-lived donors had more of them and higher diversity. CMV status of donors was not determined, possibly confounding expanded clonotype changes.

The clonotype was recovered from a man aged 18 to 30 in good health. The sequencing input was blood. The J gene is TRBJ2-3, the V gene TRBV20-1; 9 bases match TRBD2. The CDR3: CSAHNQGGGANTQYF. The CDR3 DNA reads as TGCAGTGCTCATAATCAGGGCGGGGGGGCAAATACGCAGTATTTT.